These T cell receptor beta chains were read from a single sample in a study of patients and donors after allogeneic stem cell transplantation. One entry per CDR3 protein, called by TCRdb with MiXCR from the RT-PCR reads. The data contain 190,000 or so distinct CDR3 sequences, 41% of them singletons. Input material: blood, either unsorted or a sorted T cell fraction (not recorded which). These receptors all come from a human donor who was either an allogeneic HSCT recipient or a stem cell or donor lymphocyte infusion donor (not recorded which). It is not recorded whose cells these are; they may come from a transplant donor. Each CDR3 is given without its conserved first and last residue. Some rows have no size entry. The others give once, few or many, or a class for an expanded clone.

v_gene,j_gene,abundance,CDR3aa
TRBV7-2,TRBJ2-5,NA,ASSQAGTEETQY
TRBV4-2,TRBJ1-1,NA,ASSQDAPGGTSTEAF
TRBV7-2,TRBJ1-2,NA,ASSLNTLRFTSHGYT
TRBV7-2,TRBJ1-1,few,ASSLPSRGSTEAF
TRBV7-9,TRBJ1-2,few,ASSTRQGYGYT
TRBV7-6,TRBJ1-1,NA,ASSPGTVEAF
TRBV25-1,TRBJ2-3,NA,ASSETAGVTDTQY
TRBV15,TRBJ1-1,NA,ATSAVSGNTEAF
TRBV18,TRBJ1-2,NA,ASSPRTGEHYGYT
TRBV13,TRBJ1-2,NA,ASSFPGQGSYGYT
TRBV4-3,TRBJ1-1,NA,ASSQIQGVEAF
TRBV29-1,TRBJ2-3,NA,SVGSSTDTQY
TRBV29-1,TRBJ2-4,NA,SVDTAGAGDIQY
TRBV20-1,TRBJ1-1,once,SVRVPGTEAF
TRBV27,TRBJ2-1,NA,ASSLGPQGFYNEQF
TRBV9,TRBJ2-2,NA,ASSPGGGGTGELF
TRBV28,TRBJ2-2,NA,ASSPTGTGELF
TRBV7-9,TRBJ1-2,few,ASSFGTDYGYT
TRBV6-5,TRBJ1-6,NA,ASSSLGGNDNSPLH
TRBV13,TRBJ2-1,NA,ASSLRLAGNYNEQF
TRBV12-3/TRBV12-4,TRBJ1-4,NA,ASQGYPEKLF
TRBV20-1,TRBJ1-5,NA,SAAGIQPQH
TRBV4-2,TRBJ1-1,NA,ASSPWDRDPMNTEAF
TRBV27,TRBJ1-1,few,ASSLEWGRSTEAF
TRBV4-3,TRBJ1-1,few,ASSQLVTENTEAF
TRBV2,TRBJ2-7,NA,ASSEGFTYEQY
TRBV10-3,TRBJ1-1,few,AISPGQGYPEAF
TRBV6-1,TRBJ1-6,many,ASSPASVGSPLH
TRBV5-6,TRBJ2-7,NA,ASSLVWTGTEQY
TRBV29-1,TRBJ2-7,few,SVGEANSYEQY
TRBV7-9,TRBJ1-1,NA,ASSTRQDPNTEAF
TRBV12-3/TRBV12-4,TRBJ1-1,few,ASGDWSSNTEAF
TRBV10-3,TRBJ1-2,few,AIKEVLGGYT
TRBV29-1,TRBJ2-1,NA,SVGSLQGNEQF
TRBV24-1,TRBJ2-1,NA,ATSDAGPRYNEQF
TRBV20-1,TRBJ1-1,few,SARHRLNTEAF
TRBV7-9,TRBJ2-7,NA,ASSLTQGTLYEQY
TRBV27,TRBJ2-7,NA,ASSPGWRFNEQY
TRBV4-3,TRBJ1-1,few,ASSQVGRTEAF
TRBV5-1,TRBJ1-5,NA,ASSLWGKADQPQH
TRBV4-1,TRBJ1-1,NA,ASSQEWRVNTEAF
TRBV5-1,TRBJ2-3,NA,ASSPRLAGATDTQY
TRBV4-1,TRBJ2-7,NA,ASSQDLMAEQY
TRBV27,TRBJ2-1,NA,ASHRLPNEQF
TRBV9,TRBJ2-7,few,ASSVGSWTGAYEQY
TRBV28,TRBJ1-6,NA,ASSLLQGAESPLH
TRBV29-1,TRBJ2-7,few,SVAGRGVYEQY
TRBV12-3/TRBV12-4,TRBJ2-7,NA,ASSPPGLGTYEQY
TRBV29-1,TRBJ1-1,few,SVGDRLMDAF
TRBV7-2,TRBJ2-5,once,ASSLEWTGQETQY
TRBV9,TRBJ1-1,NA,ASSASPGGRTEAF
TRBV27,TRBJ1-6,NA,ASSLGQSGSYNSPLH
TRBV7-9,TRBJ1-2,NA,ASSLDAGDGYT
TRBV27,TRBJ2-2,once,ASSPLGQGNTGELF
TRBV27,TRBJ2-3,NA,ASSLFPNGADTQY
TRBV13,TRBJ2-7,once,ASRSAASGAYEQY
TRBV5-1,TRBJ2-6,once,ASSIHDTPRGANVLT
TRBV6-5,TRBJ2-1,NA,ASSLLGGTSGRNEQF
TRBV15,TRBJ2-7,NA,ATSRDDRYSSYEQY